Following are 18 T cell receptor beta chains from one sample sequenced in a study of CD8 T cells in Susac syndrome. Roughly 0.5 to 1 ug RNA was reverse transcribed with random hexamers. MiXCR, run by TCRdb on the immunoSEQ multiplex PCR reads, gives a single entry per CDR3 protein. The sample consists of under 550,000 distinct CDR3 sequences, approximately 89% of them appearing once. Sequencing was carried out using CD8+ T cells from PBMCs. These receptors were taken from a human donor with multiple sclerosis.

The J gene is TRBJ1-4, the V gene TRBV6-5; 8 bases line up with TRBD1. The V and J ends lost 6 bases and 7 bases, in that order; junction bases with no gene match: 7. This CDR3 comprises 14 residues. The germline V gene has CDR1 MNHEY and CDR2 SVGAGI. The CDR3 protein is CASRLGQGSEKLFF. The CDR3, as DNA: TGTGCCAGCAGACTTGGACAGGGCAGTGAAAAACTGTTTTTT.

The chain carries TRBV27 and TRBJ1-5; no clear D gene. CDR1 MNHEY and CDR2 SMNVEV come from the germline V gene (reference sequence). Trimming shortened V by 5 bases and J by 11 bases, and 19 bases separated the two germline ends. The CDR3 runs to 14 residues. The DNA for the CDR3 is TGTGCCAGCAGTCCCGGCCTCGAAGGATCGTCCCAGCATTTT. This sequence encodes CASSPGLEGSSQHF.

The rearrangement joins TRBV2 to TRBJ2-5; D might be TRBD2 (7 bases). Trimming took 3 bases from V and 5 from J, leaving 13 bases between them. The germline V gene has CDR1 SNHLY and CDR2 FYNNEI. The length of the CDR3 is 14 residues. The CDR3 reads CASSDAQGGETQYF. CDR3 DNA sequence: TGTGCCAGCAGTGATGCACAGGGAGGGGAGACCCAGTACTTC.

This clonotype showed up just once. This chain connects TRBV5-4 to TRBJ1-2; D is unresolved. Per germline, CDR1 SGHNT and CDR2 YYREEE (reference sequence). Trimming stripped 2 bases from V and 8 bases from J, with 16 bases between. This CDR3 region has 14 residues. The CDR3 loop reads CASSFGRIVDGYTF. The CDR3 DNA sequence: TGTGCCAGCAGCTTCGGACGGATTGTGGACGGCTACACCTTC.

The V call is TRBV27, the J call TRBJ2-7; D call uncertain. Germline loops: CDR1 MNHEY, CDR2 SMNVEV (reference sequence). Trimming pared 0 bases from V and 2 bases from J, leaving 11 bases between. The CDR3 has 15 amino acids. The CDR3 loop reads CASSLSGALTYEQYF. The CDR3 nucleotides are TGTGCCAGCAGTTTATCAGGAGCCTTAACCTACGAGCAGTACTTC.

V is TRBV7-9 and J is TRBJ2-3; 11 bases align to TRBD1. V gave up 5 bases and J gave up 0 bases; unmatched junction bases: 10. This CDR3 is 18 amino acids long. CDR1 SEHNR and CDR2 FQNEAQ come from the germline V gene (reference sequence). Here the CDR3 reads CASSQADRGRSSTDTQYF. In DNA, the CDR3 is TGTGCCAGCAGCCAAGCGGACAGGGGGCGGTCGAGCACAGATACGCAGTATTTT.

This chain connects TRBV5-1 to TRBJ1-1; no reliable D call. CDR1 SGHRS and CDR2 YFSETQ come from the germline V gene. This CDR3 region has 16 residues. Trimming stripped 0 bases from V and 0 bases from J, with 12 bases between. Written as DNA, the CDR3 is TGCGCCAGCAGCTTGGATAGAGCAGCCTTGAACACTGAAGCTTTCTTT. Amino acid sequence: CASSLDRAALNTEAFF.

J is TRBJ2-1 and V is TRBV2; 10 nucleotides match TRBD2. The CDR3 length is 14 residues. The V gene's germline CDR1 is SNHLY and CDR2 FYNNEI. V shed 9 bases, J shed 4 bases, and the junction held 6 bases outside the gene matches. The CDR3 sequence: CASLGTSAYNEQFF. The DNA of the CDR3 is TGTGCCAGTCTCGGGACTAGCGCTTACAATGAGCAGTTCTTC.

CDR3: CARSQDRLSAIHLYGYTF. For the CDR3, the DNA is TGTGCCAGGAGTCAAGACAGGCTGTCCGCCATTCACCTTTATGGCTACACCTTC. This rearrangement joins TRBV19 to TRBJ1-2; D may be TRBD1 (6 bases). V was shortened by 9 bases and J by 5 bases, with 31 bases between the two germline ends. This CDR3 has 18 amino acids. Germline assignment: CDR1 LNHDA and CDR2 SQIVND (reference sequence). Supplemented by reference TRBV19 and TRBJ1-2, the full variable domain reads DGGITQSPKYLFRKEGQNVTLSCEQNLNHDAMYWYRQDPGQGLRLIYYSQIVNDFQKGDIAEGYSVSREKKESFPLTVTSAQKNPTAFYLCARSQDRLSAIHLYGYTFGSGTRLTVV.

The CDR3 DNA follows: TGTGCCAGCGGAGAACAGGGCGCAACCTACGAGCAGTACTTC. Translating gives CASGEQGATYEQYF. The genes are TRBV2 and TRBJ2-7; D may be TRBD1 (6 bases). Trimming took off 8 bases at V and 2 bases at J, with 16 bases between the two ends. The germline V gene encodes CDR1 SNHLY and CDR2 FYNNEI. The length of the CDR3 is 14 residues.

The rearrangement joins TRBV15 to TRBJ2-7, with 7 bases aligning to TRBD1. Germline V gene sequence: CDR1 LNHNV, CDR2 YYDKDF (reference sequence). CDR3 size: 13 residues. The J segment lost 3 bases and the V segment lost 9 bases, leaving 8 bases of the junction unmatched. CDR3 bases: TGTGCCACAAGACAGGGTAGTTTCTACGAGCAGTACTTC. Protein sequence: CATRQGSFYEQYF.

J is TRBJ1-5 and V is TRBV27, with TRBD1 identical over 8 bases. Germline values: CDR1 MNHEY, CDR2 SMNVEV (reference sequence). Germline trimming cut 3 bases from V and 7 bases from J; bases unmatched to any gene: 5. The CDR3 is made up of 14 amino acids. This chain's CDR3 is CASSFQGANQPQHF. The CDR3 bases are TGTGCCAGCAGTTTTCAGGGGGCCAACCAGCCCCAGCATTTT.

This clonotype showed up just a few times. The chain joins TRBV5-1 to TRBJ1-1; no clear D gene. The germline V gene has CDR1 SGHRS and CDR2 YFSETQ. CDR3 length equals 14 residues. The V and J ends lost 7 bases and 0 bases respectively, with 13 bases between them. Here the CDR3 reads CASSTEGVNTEAFF. CDR3 DNA: TGCGCCAGCTCAACAGAGGGTGTGAACACTGAAGCTTTCTTT.

This rearrangement joins TRBV15 to TRBJ1-2; D call uncertain. V lost 0 bases, J lost 3 bases, and 8 bases lay in between. Germline-derived CDR1 and CDR2 are LNHNV and YYDKDF (reference sequence). The CDR3 has 14 residues. The CDR3 region has the DNA TGTGCCACCAGCAGAGATTTGGCTTACTATGGCTACACCTTC. Translation: CATSRDLAYYGYTF.

This chain uses TRBV29-1 with TRBJ2-2, with TRBD1 identical over 7 bases. The CDR3 runs 14 residues. Germline CDR1 SQVTM, CDR2 ANQGSEA. The ends lost 5 bases at V and 4 bases at J; junction bases unmatched: 7. The CDR3 DNA reads TGCAGCGTTCGACAGGGTGCGGGCACCGGGGAGCTGTTTTTT. Amino acids: CSVRQGAGTGELFF.

The chain links TRBV29-1 to TRBJ2-3, with 9 positions matching TRBD2. V lost 7 bases, J lost 4 bases, and 18 bases stayed unmatched. This CDR3 comprises 17 residues. Germline CDR1 and CDR2: SQVTM and ANQGSEA. The DNA for the CDR3 is TGCAGCGCCACCGGGTTAGCGGGAGTGAATAGGGCAGATACGCAGTATTTT. Residues: CSATGLAGVNRADTQYF.

This chain links TRBV4-1 with TRBJ2-7, with D perhaps TRBD1 or TRBD2 (5 bases each). Trimming left V 0 bases short and J 4 bases short, with 10 bases between. CDR1 is MGHRA and CDR2 is YSYEKL in the germline V gene. The CDR3 runs 14 residues. The CDR3 nucleotides read TGCGCCAGCAGCCAAGAAGGGACGAATTACGAGCAGTACTTC. Amino acids: CASSQEGTNYEQYF.

The gene calls are TRBV24-1 and TRBJ1-1; TRBD1 is a possible D gene (5 bases). The CDR3 spans 12 residues. Germline CDR1 reads KGHDR; CDR2 reads SFDVKD. V dropped 9 bases and J dropped 4 bases, with 11 bases sitting between them. The CDR3, as DNA: TGTGCCACCGGACATCTAGGCACTGAAGCTTTCTTT. This sequence encodes CATGHLGTEAFF.